This T cell receptor (beta chain) appears in the sequencing data of a study of cytomegalovirus exposure and HLA in healthy donors. Overall study results and limits: An analysis done earlier found most TCR beta V segments productive about 87% or about 30% of the time. Presence/absence analyses treated sequencing depth as roughly uniform across donors. A later analysis reportedly found that, within productive TCRs, an Asian-associated ancestry cluster had fewer N-insertions than the mean observed across the roughly 630 donors. Excluded: some indistinguishable V segments such as TRBV6-2 and TRBV6-3.

60 Vbeta and 13 Jbeta primers were used in PCR. Using immunoSEQ multiplex PCR, the repertoire was profiled, and TCRdb retains in-frame clones only, with some absent. The sample includes about 130,000 clones, roughly 15% of them seen just once. The CDR3 extends over 15 amino acids. V gave up 1 base and J gave up 2 bases; unmatched junction bases: 0. In germline, CDR1 is KGHSH, CDR2 LQKENI. This clone was seen a few times. Its specificity is unknown. The clonotype comes from a female donor in good health and CMV-seropositive. Input material: PBMCs. J is TRBJ1-5 and V is TRBV18; 9 nucleotides align to TRBD1. The CDR3 protein is CASSPRTGGNQPQHF. Here the CDR3 DNA reads TGTGCCAGCTCACCACGGACAGGGGGCAATCAGCCCCAGCATTTT.